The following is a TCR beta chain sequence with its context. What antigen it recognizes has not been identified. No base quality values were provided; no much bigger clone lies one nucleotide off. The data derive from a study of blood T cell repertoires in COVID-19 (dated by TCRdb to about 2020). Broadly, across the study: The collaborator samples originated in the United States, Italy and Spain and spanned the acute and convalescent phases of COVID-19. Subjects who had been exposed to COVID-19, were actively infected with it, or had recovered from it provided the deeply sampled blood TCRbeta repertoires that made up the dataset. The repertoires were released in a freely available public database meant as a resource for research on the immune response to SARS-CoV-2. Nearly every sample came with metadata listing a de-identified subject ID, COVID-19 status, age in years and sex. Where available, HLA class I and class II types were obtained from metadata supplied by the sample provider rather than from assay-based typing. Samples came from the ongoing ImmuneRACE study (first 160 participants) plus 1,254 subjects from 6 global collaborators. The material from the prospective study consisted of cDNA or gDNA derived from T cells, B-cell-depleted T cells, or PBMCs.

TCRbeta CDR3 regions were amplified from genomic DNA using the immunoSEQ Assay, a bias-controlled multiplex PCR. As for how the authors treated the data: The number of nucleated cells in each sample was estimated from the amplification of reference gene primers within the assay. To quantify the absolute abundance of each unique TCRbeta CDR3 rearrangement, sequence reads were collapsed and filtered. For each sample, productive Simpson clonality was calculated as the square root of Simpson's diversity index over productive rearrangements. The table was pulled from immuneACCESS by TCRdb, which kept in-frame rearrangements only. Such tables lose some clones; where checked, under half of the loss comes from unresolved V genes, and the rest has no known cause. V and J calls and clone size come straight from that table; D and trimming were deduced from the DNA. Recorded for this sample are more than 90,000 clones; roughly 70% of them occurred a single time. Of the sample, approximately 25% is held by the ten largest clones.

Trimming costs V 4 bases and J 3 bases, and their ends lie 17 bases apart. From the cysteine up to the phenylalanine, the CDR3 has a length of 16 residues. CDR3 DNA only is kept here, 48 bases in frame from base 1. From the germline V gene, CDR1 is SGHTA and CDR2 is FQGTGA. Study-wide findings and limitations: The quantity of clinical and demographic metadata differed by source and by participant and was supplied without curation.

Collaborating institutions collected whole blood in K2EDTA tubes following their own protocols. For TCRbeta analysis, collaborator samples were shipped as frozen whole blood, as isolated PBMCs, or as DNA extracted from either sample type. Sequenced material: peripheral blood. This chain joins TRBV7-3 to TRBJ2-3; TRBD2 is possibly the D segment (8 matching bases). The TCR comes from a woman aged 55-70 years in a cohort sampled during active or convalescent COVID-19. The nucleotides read TGTGCCAGCAGCTCCCGAGGGGGCGGGGGGACAGATACGCAGTATTTT. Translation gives CASSSRGGGGTDTQYF.